This TCR beta chain was sequenced during a study of T cell responses to AZD1222 COVID-19 vaccine. Study-wide points: Just 6 or 7 people given AZD1222 tested seropositive at baseline. Repertoire sampling happened only post peak T cell response. Variant regions that are unmutated are reportedly the target of nearly half of spike-specific TCRs. Mostly white British, mostly female donors; authors suggested clonal diversity may be underestimated.

Germline CDR1 KGHSH, CDR2 LQKENI. V lost 4 bases and J 2 bases, leaving 11 bases between the germline ends. The CDR3 covers 14 residues. Generated by immunoSEQ multiplex PCR, the TCRdb table keeps only in-frame clones and is missing some. The sample consists of about 140,000 clones, roughly nine tenths of them appearing once. Of note for this clone: Its antigen remains unknown.

The clonotype was recovered from an adult who received the MenACWY meningococcal vaccine as a control. The rearrangement uses TRBV18 and TRBJ1-2, with a tentative D call TRBD1 (5 bases). The source was peripheral blood, collected 28 days after the second dose of the MenACWY control vaccine. As DNA, the CDR3 is TGTGCCAGCTCACGAACTGACAGAAACTATGGCTACACCTTC. Its translation is CASSRTDRNYGYTF.